Sequencing of this T cell receptor (beta chain) was carried out in a study of blood T cell repertoires in COVID-19. On the study more broadly: COVID-19 samples, acute and convalescent, were from the United States, Italy and Spain. T cells, B-cell-depleted T cells, or PBMCs supplied cDNA or gDNA.

Authors' methods: Nucleated cell number was recorded as an estimate derived from reference gene primer amplification. Produced via immunoSEQ multiplex PCR; TCRdb's table is partial and in-frame only. The V and J calls and clone size are taken from that table; D and trimming were inferred from the DNA. The data show around 60,000 clones, around 89% seen once. Sequences were obtained from peripheral blood. The sequence was collected from a human donor in a cohort sampled during active COVID-19.

The CDR3 nucleotides read TGTGCCAGCAGCCAAGATACAGACTCTGGAAACACCATATATTTT. This codes for CASSQDTDSGNTIYF. V and J are TRBV4-2 and TRBJ1-3; no clear D gene. The CDR3 spans 15 residues. From germline, CDR1 is LGHNA and CDR2 YNFKEQ. V was clipped by 0 bases and J by 0 bases, with 6 bases between them.